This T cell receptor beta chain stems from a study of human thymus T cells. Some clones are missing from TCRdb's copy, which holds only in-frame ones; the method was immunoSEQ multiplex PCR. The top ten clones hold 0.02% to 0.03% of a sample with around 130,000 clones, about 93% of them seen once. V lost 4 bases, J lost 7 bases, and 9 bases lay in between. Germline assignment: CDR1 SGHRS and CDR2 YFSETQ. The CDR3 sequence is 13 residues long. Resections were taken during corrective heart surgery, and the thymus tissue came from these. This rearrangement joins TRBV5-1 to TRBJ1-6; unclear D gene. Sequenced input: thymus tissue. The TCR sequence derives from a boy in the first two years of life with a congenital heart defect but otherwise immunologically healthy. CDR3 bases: TGCGCCAGCAGCACGGGAGGGAATTCACCCCTCCACTTT. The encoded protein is CASSTGGNSPLHF.